These T cell receptor beta chains were read from a single sample in a study of breast tumors, draining lymph nodes, adjacent tissues. TCRdb reprocessed the multiplex PCR reads with MiXCR, giving one entry per CDR3 protein. The repertoire includes about 110,000 distinct CDR3 sequences, more than 25% of them detected once, and approximately 5.3% sits in the top ten. The sample was axillary lymph node tissue. These receptor sequences come from a female donor with breast cancer. Some clones in this sample may be carry-over from other donors' samples. CDR3s include the opening cysteine and the closing phenylalanine or tryptophan. A D gene is named only where the DNA matches it firmly.

J gene: TRBJ2-1; V gene: TRBV10-2; D gene: TRBD2; CDR3 protein: CASSVHSPGGVDNEQFF
J gene: TRBJ1-5; V gene: TRBV20-1; D gene: TRBD1; CDR3 protein: CSARPTGRRGQPQHF
J gene: TRBJ1-1; V gene: TRBV4-2; D gene: -; CDR3 protein: CASSFGGPRVNTEAFF
J gene: TRBJ2-1; V gene: TRBV19; D gene: -; CDR3 protein: CASSPRTGGSYNEQFF
J gene: TRBJ1-6; V gene: TRBV5-8; D gene: TRBD1; CDR3 protein: CASRPGTGGNYNSPLHF
J gene: TRBJ1-3; V gene: TRBV4-1; D gene: -; CDR3 protein: CASSQGSWSSGNTIYF
J gene: TRBJ1-2; V gene: TRBV5-1; D gene: -; CDR3 protein: CASSLRGGGMSYTF
J gene: TRBJ2-6; V gene: TRBV2; D gene: -; CDR3 protein: CASSGLSGANVLTF
J gene: TRBJ2-7; V gene: TRBV5-1; D gene: -; CDR3 protein: CASSPGRRAHEQYF
J gene: -; V gene: TRBV7-9; D gene: TRBD2; CDR3 protein: CASSGESGETQFF
J gene: TRBJ1-3; V gene: TRBV3-1; D gene: -; CDR3 protein: CASSQDRGALSGNTIYF
J gene: TRBJ1-2; V gene: TRBV13; D gene: TRBD1; CDR3 protein: CASSSGTGQKGYTF
J gene: TRBJ2-3; V gene: TRBV5-1; D gene: -; CDR3 protein: CASNNIQGTDTQYF
J gene: TRBJ2-7; V gene: TRBV20-1; D gene: -; CDR3 protein: CSARGASYEQYF
J gene: TRBJ1-5; V gene: TRBV19; D gene: -; CDR3 protein: CASSMGSLAPQHF
J gene: TRBJ2-3; V gene: TRBV6-5; D gene: -; CDR3 protein: CASAPRGGLTDTQYF
J gene: TRBJ2-5; V gene: TRBV19; D gene: -; CDR3 protein: CASSSQLQETQYF